Listed here are 25 T cell receptor beta chains from one sample, sequenced in a study of T cell repertoires in cytomegalovirus infection. TCRdb reprocessed the reads with MiXCR, giving one entry per CDR3 protein. The sample lists more than 85,000 distinct CDR3 sequences; 20% to 30% were seen once. Sequenced sample: CD8+ T cells from PBMCs. Receptors were obtained from a human donor in good health (CMV status not recorded). Some clones in this sample may be carry-over from other donors' samples.

This clonotype has ten or more counts. The V gene is TRBV6-4, the J gene TRBJ2-1; D gene uncertain. The CDR3 covers 15 residues. Germline-derived CDR1 and CDR2 are MRHNA and SNTAGT. V was trimmed by 3 bases and J by 4 bases, leaving 13 bases between them. CDR3 loop: CASSEDPGSYNEQFF. For the CDR3, the DNA is TGTGCCAGCAGTGAAGACCCCGGGTCATACAATGAGCAGTTCTTC.

This chain connects TRBV19 to TRBJ2-7; 12 nucleotides match TRBD2. This CDR3 region has 14 residues. V was pared by 5 bases and J by 6 bases, with 5 bases of the junction left unmatched. The germline gives CDR1 LNHDA, CDR2 SQIVND (reference sequence). The CDR3 is CASSAGTSGFEQYF. The CDR3 nucleotides are TGTGCCAGTAGTGCCGGGACTAGCGGGTTCGAGCAGTACTTC.

In its sample, this clonotype was seen many times. V gene TRBV28 combines with J gene TRBJ2-2; no reliable D call. Germline V gene data show CDR1 as MDHEN and CDR2 as SYDVKM. The CDR3 has 10 residues. CDR3 in amino acids: CGVGTGELFF. The CDR3 nucleotides are TGTGGTGTTGGCACCGGGGAGCTGTTTTTT.

This clonotype was detected a few times. The rearrangement uses TRBV5-1 and TRBJ2-1; no clear D. This CDR3 is 15 amino acids long. The germline gives CDR1 SGHRS, CDR2 YFSETQ. Trimming removed 2 bases from V and 0 bases from J, with 9 bases in between. CDR3 DNA sequence: TGCGCCAGCAGCTTCGCGAACCCCTCCTACAATGAGCAGTTCTTC. It yields the protein CASSFANPSYNEQFF.

This CDR3 reads CASSYGQGSSYGYTF. CDR3 bases: TGCGCCAGCAGCTACGGACAGGGTTCGAGCTATGGCTACACCTTC. The chain uses TRBV5-1 and TRBJ1-2; 8 bases are shared with TRBD1. V dropped 3 bases and J dropped 4; count of bases not matched to a gene: 8. Germline CDR1 and CDR2: SGHRS and YFSETQ. The CDR3 spans 15 residues.

At least ten counts were recorded for this clonotype. The chain carries TRBV7-8 and TRBJ2-2; 11 nucleotides agree with TRBD2. With V trimmed by 3 bases and J by 7 bases, 10 bases remained unmatched. This CDR3 contains 17 residues. The V gene's germline CDR1 is SGHVS and CDR2 FQNEAQ. This CDR3 reads CASSFRPIGLAGGELFF. The CDR3 bases are TGTGCCAGCAGCTTCCGACCGATAGGACTAGCGGGCGGGGAGCTGTTTTTT.

The chain employs TRBV7-3 and TRBJ1-6; possible D gene TRBD1, 5 bases. The CDR3 length is 15 residues. V gave up 2 bases and J gave up 5 bases, with 10 bases separating them. Germline loops: CDR1 SGHTA, CDR2 FQGTGA. CDR3 coding DNA: TGTGCCAGCAGCTTACGTGGGGGAGATAATTCACCCCTCCACTTT. Protein product: CASSLRGGDNSPLHF.

This clonotype occurred a few times. J is TRBJ2-5 and V is TRBV12-3 or TRBV12-4; D unclear. Trimming removed 5 bases from V and 2 bases from J, with 12 bases in between. This CDR3 contains 14 residues. CDR3 bases: TGTGCCAGCAGTCTGTACAGTTCACAAGAGACCCAGTACTTC. Protein product: CASSLYSSQETQYF.

The chain employs TRBV9 and TRBJ1-1; D unclear. V was pared by 0 bases and J by 1 base, with 10 bases between. Germline V gives CDR1 SGDLS, CDR2 YYNGEE. CDR3 length equals 15 residues. Here the CDR3 reads CASSVDIRPNTEAFF. In DNA, the CDR3 is TGTGCCAGCAGCGTAGATATCCGTCCGAACACTGAAGCTTTCTTT.

Ten or more counts support this clonotype. This chain uses TRBV7-2 with TRBJ2-1; D assignment may be TRBD1 or TRBD2 (5 bases each). The germline V gene has CDR1 SGHTA and CDR2 FQGNSA. The CDR3 extends over 16 amino acids. V was cut by 4 bases and J by 8 bases, with 21 bases left in between. The CDR3 region is CASSSPGQGMYYEQFF. The CDR3 nucleotides read TGTGCCAGCAGCTCCCCGGGGCAAGGAATGTACTATGAGCAGTTCTTC.

This clonotype was found a few times. This chain uses TRBV19 with TRBJ2-2; 12 bases fit TRBD1. CDR3 length equals 18 residues. The ends lost 6 bases at V and 7 bases at J; junction bases unmatched: 15. Germline values: CDR1 LNHDA, CDR2 SQIVND (reference sequence). CDR3 amino acids: CASSLRAEGTGGIGELFF. DNA for the CDR3: TGTGCCAGTAGCCTTAGGGCCGAAGGGACAGGGGGCATCGGGGAGCTGTTTTTT.

In this sample, this clonotype turned up a few times. The gene calls are TRBV6-8 and TRBJ2-1; D gene unclear. The CDR3 totals 9 residues. Deletions cut 9 bases from V and 11 bases from J, with 8 bases between. Per the germline V gene, CDR1 is MNHGY and CDR2 is SAAAGT. The DNA of the CDR3 is TGTGCCAGGGTAAGGCAGCAGTTCTTC. It specifies CARVRQQFF.

This clonotype was picked up a small number of times. The chain has TRBV4-3 and TRBJ2-2, with 11 bases matching TRBD2. V lost 4 bases and J lost 7; bases outside the gene matches: 8. CDR3 size: 16 residues. The germline gives CDR1 LGHNA, CDR2 YSLEER. CDR3 coding DNA: TGCGCCAGCAGCCGAGTGACTAGCGGGAAAGGCGGGGAGCTGTTTTTT. Translation: CASSRVTSGKGGELFF.

The V and J genes are TRBV5-1 and TRBJ2-6, with a tentative D call TRBD1 (6 bases). V was clipped by 5 bases and J by 0 bases, with 15 bases between them. CDR1 is SGHRS and CDR2 is YFSETQ in the germline V gene. The CDR3 runs to 17 residues. This chain's CDR3 is CASSHRAPGSGANVLTF. The CDR3 DNA reads as TGCGCCAGCAGTCACAGGGCTCCAGGCTCTGGGGCCAACGTCCTGACTTTC.

The gene calls are TRBV4-3 and TRBJ1-5; 7 bases align to TRBD1. V shed 5 bases, J shed 5 bases, and the junction held 9 bases outside the gene matches. The germline V gene encodes CDR1 LGHNA and CDR2 YSLEER. The CDR3 totals 15 residues. This chain's CDR3 is CASSTRQGWDQPQHF. CDR3 coding DNA: TGCGCCAGCAGCACCCGACAGGGCTGGGATCAGCCCCAGCATTTT.

This clonotype was observed a few times. The chain couples TRBV30 to TRBJ2-3; tentative D call: TRBD2 (7 bases). The CDR3 has 14 residues. Germline CDR1 reads GTSNPN; CDR2 reads SVGIG (reference sequence). V lost 4 bases to trimming and J lost 6 bases, with 17 bases between them. The CDR3 sequence is CAWMGAGAIDTQYF. DNA for the CDR3: TGTGCCTGGATGGGGGCGGGGGCCATCGATACGCAGTATTTT. Looking up the rest from reference TRBV30 and TRBJ2-3 gives the full variable domain: SQTIHQWPATLVQPVGSPLSLECTVEGTSNPNLYWYRQAAGRGLQLLFYSVGIGQISSEVPQNLSASRPQDRQFILSSKKLLLSDSGFYLCAWMGAGAIDTQYFGPGTRLTVL.

This clonotype was seen many times. This chain uses TRBV6-2 or TRBV6-3 with TRBJ2-4; D unclear. The CDR3 sequence is 17 residues long. V lost 4 bases and J 0 bases, leaving 16 bases between the germline ends. Germline CDR1 MNHEY, CDR2 SVGEGT. Written as DNA, the CDR3 is TGTGCCAGCAGTTTCGACGGCCAGAAACTAGCCAAAAACATTCAGTACTTC. It yields the protein CASSFDGQKLAKNIQYF.

The table lists this clonotype with many counts. V is TRBV12-3 or TRBV12-4 and J is TRBJ2-1; D tentatively reads TRBD1 or TRBD2 (5 bases each). V dropped 7 bases and J dropped 6 bases, with 22 bases sitting between them. CDR3 length: 16 amino acids. CDR3 coding DNA: TGTGCCAGCACCATAGGTGTAACGGGACCCGGCAATGAGCAGTTCTTC. Translating it yields CASTIGVTGPGNEQFF.

This chain links TRBV12-3 or TRBV12-4 with TRBJ1-1, with D possibly TRBD1 on 5 matching bases. The V and J ends lost 8 bases and 11 bases respectively, with 21 bases between them. The CDR3 spans 13 residues. In DNA form, the CDR3 reads TGTGCCAGCGGTCCCGGGGGGGGGACTAAGGCTTTCTTT. Translated, it gives CASGPGGGTKAFF.

This clonotype showed up just a few times. The V and J genes are TRBV29-1 and TRBJ1-2; TRBD1 matches 9 bases. V shed 2 bases, J shed 2 bases, and the junction held 3 bases outside the gene matches. The CDR3 contains 14 residues. From germline, CDR1 is SQVTM and CDR2 ANQGSEA. The CDR3 nucleotides are TGCAGCGTTGAAAGACAGGGGGGAAACTATGGCTACACCTTC. Its protein is CSVERQGGNYGYTF.

This clonotype was counted many times. The V gene is TRBV7-2, the J gene TRBJ2-2; 8 bases are shared with TRBD1. Germline assignment: CDR1 SGHTA and CDR2 FQGNSA. V lost 5 bases, J lost 5 bases, and 4 bases stayed unmatched. The CDR3 runs 14 residues. This chain's CDR3 is CASSRTGGTGELFF. CDR3 bases: TGTGCCAGCAGCCGTACAGGGGGGACCGGGGAGCTGTTTTTT.

V gene TRBV12-3 or TRBV12-4 combines with J gene TRBJ2-7; possibly TRBD2 for D (5 bases). CDR3 length: 12 amino acids. V was clipped by 1 base and J by 9 bases, with 10 bases between them. CDR3 protein: CASSLEGGLQYF. The CDR3 region has the DNA TGTGCCAGCAGTTTAGAGGGCGGGCTGCAGTACTTC.

This clonotype was detected many times. The chain has TRBV7-8 and TRBJ2-4; D is possibly TRBD2 (6 bases). Trimming took off 5 bases at V and 2 bases at J, with 16 bases between the two ends. Germline CDR1 reads SGHVS; CDR2 reads FQNEAQ. This CDR3 contains 16 residues. CDR3: CASSLPDGGSKNIQYF. The CDR3 nucleotides are TGTGCCAGCAGCCTACCCGATGGGGGGTCCAAAAACATTCAGTACTTC.

There are a few counts of this clonotype. The chain uses TRBV5-6 and TRBJ2-3; the match to TRBD2 covers 8 bases. V was pared by 4 bases and J by 5 bases, with 9 bases of the junction left unmatched. Germline values: CDR1 SGHDT, CDR2 YYEEEE. The CDR3 length is 15 residues. CDR3 sequence (DNA): TGTGCCAGCAGCCCCGGGAGGGGGAGGGGAGATACGCAGTATTTT. This encodes CASSPGRGRGDTQYF.

This clonotype was counted at least ten times. V gene TRBV7-6 combines with J gene TRBJ2-6; 8 bases are shared with TRBD1. After removal of 5 bases from V and 1 base from J, the junction contained 1 base not matched to a gene. This CDR3 is built from 15 residues. Germline CDR1 is SGHVS and CDR2 is FNYEAQ. The DNA for the CDR3 is TGTGCCAGCAGCGACAGGGGATCTGGGGCCAACGTCCTGACTTTC. Its protein is CASSDRGSGANVLTF.